This T cell receptor (beta chain) comes out of a study of OX40 agonist ivuxolimab in advanced cancers. Study-level background: The patients' treatment was ivuxolimab, an agonistic anti-OX40 (CD134) antibody.

Germline V gives CDR1 MNHNS, CDR2 SASEGT. V lost 6 bases and J lost 1, with 13 bases in between. The CDR3 length is 15 residues. With regard to this clone: The antigen is unknown.

Broader study findings: What antigens the expanded peripheral T cells recognized was never established.

Clones were sequenced by immunoSEQ multiplex PCR, and TCRdb holds only the in-frame ones, with some missing. The table includes 75,000 to 80,000 clones, about nine tenths detected once. The TCR sequence derives from an adult with an advanced solid tumor such as melanoma, head and neck, liver or kidney cancer. Sequenced here: CD4+ or CD8+ T cells sorted from blood, sampled in a trial of the OX40 agonist ivuxolimab. This sequence joins TRBV6-1 and TRBJ2-1; TRBD1 might be the D (6 bases). The DNA for the CDR3 is TGTGCCAGCAGGACGGACAGTGCATCCTACAATGAGCAGTTCTTC. Residues: CASRTDSASYNEQFF.